The 31 T cell receptor beta chains in this list originate from one sample, sequenced in a study of blood T cell repertoires in COVID-19. Only in-frame clones appear in the TCRdb table, and some are missing; sequencing was by immunoSEQ multiplex PCR. The sample consists of 200,000 to 300,000 clones, approximately 88% of them appearing once. Material: PBMCs or T cells enriched from blood (not recorded which). These receptors all come from a woman in her 40s with acute COVID-19.

The sample holds one count of this clone. The CDR3, as DNA: TGCGCCAGCAGCCCACTAGCGGGGGGATCCACCTACAATGAGCAGTTCTTC. It codes for CASSPLAGGSTYNEQFF. The chain combines TRBV5-1 with TRBJ2-1; 12 bases fit TRBD2. This CDR3 is 17 amino acids long. V shed 4 bases, J shed 2 bases, and the junction held 7 bases outside the gene matches. CDR1 SGHRS and CDR2 YFSETQ come from the germline V gene. Using reference TRBV5-1 and TRBJ2-1 for the parts outside the CDR3, the full variable domain is KAGVTQTPRYLIKTRGQQVTLSCSPISGHRSVSWYQQTPGQGLQFLFEYFSETQRNKGNFPGRFSGRQFSNSRSEMNVSTLELGDSALYLCASSPLAGGSTYNEQFFGPGTRLTVL.

This chain links TRBV4-3 with TRBJ1-2; 10 bases are a match to TRBD1. V lost 3 bases, J lost 5 bases, and 6 bases stayed unmatched. Germline V lookup: CDR1 LGHNA, CDR2 YSLEER. The CDR3 is 15 residues long. CDR3 in amino acids: CASSHLGQGVYGYTF. The CDR3, as DNA: TGCGCCAGCAGCCATCTCGGACAGGGGGTTTATGGCTACACCTTC.

In the case of this clone: Since a much larger clone is just one base distant, this may be a read error. As DNA, the CDR3 is TGTGCCAGCAGCCCGACAGGGGACACCGGGGAGCTGTTTTTT. Residues: CASSPTGDTGELFF. The V call is TRBV7-9, the J call TRBJ2-2; TRBD1 agrees at 8 bases. Germline loops: CDR1 SEHNR, CDR2 FQNEAQ (reference sequence). The ends lost 5 bases at V and 3 bases at J; junction bases unmatched: 2. The CDR3 has 14 amino acids. The entire variable domain, with the rest obtained from reference TRBV7-9 and TRBJ2-2, is as follows: DTGVSQNPRHKITKRGQNVTFRCDPISEHNRLYWYRQTLGQGPEFLTYFQNEAQLEKSRLLSDRFSAERPKGSFSTLEIQRTEQGDSAMYLCASSPTGDTGELFFGEGSRLTVL.

J is TRBJ1-5 and V is TRBV12-3 or TRBV12-4; tentative D call: TRBD1 (6 bases). The V end was cut by 6 bases, the J end by 5 bases, with 11 bases between. This CDR3 has 13 residues. CDR3 DNA: TGTGCCAGCAGCCCTACAGGGCATCAGCCCCAGCATTTT. Translated, it gives CASSPTGHQPQHF.

This clone was found once. The CDR3 loop is CASSSTLKTSGDEQFF. The CDR3 region has the DNA TGTGCCAGCAGCTCGACGCTTAAGACTAGCGGAGATGAGCAGTTCTTC. The chain carries TRBV7-6 and TRBJ2-1; 9 bases align to TRBD2. This CDR3 spans 16 amino acids. Per germline, CDR1 SGHVS and CDR2 FNYEAQ. V lost 4 bases, J lost 8 bases, and 12 bases stayed unmatched.

The chain recombines TRBV13 with TRBJ2-1; 11 bases are shared with TRBD2. V was pared by 0 bases and J by 10 bases, with 5 bases of the junction left unmatched. The CDR3 is 15 residues long. From germline, CDR1 is PRHDT and CDR2 FYEKMQ (reference sequence). Here the CDR3 reads CASSLGLAGVGEQFF. Written as DNA, the CDR3 is TGTGCCAGCAGCTTAGGACTAGCGGGAGTTGGCGAGCAGTTCTTC.

This rearrangement joins TRBV7-2 to TRBJ2-1; 13 positions agree with TRBD2. CDR3 length: 15 amino acids. V dropped 5 bases and J dropped 9; count of bases not matched to a gene: 7. The germline CDR1 and CDR2 sequences are SGHTA and FQGNSA. CDR3 loop: CASSTTSGGVFEQFF. The CDR3 DNA sequence: TGTGCCAGCAGCACCACTAGCGGGGGGGTGTTTGAGCAGTTCTTC.

V usage is TRBV18 and J usage is TRBJ1-4; TRBD1 aligns across 8 bases. CDR3 size: 14 residues. Per germline, CDR1 KGHSH and CDR2 LQKENI. The junction had 2 bases not matched to a gene; V was cut back by 3 bases and J by 5 bases. The CDR3 bases are TGTGCCAGCTCACCGGGGACAGGAAATGAAAAACTGTTTTTT. Residues: CASSPGTGNEKLFF.

In its sample, this clone was seen a few times. The V call is TRBV29-1, the J call TRBJ1-1; D might be TRBD1 (5 bases). This CDR3 is built from 15 residues. CDR1 is SQVTM and CDR2 is ANQGSEA in the germline V gene. Trimming pared 6 bases from V and 3 bases from J, leaving 20 bases between. This CDR3 is CSVQGRGMGDTEAFF. In DNA form, the CDR3 reads TGCAGCGTCCAGGGCCGGGGGATGGGTGACACTGAAGCTTTCTTT.

The chain employs TRBV19 and TRBJ2-2; TRBD2 aligns across 7 bases. This CDR3 is 13 amino acids long. The V gene end was trimmed by 5 bases and the J gene end by 7 bases; junction bases not matched to a gene: 4. Germline V lookup: CDR1 LNHDA, CDR2 SQIVND (reference sequence). In DNA form, the CDR3 reads TGTGCCAGTAGTCGGGGGGTTGACGGGGAGCTGTTTTTT. Translating it yields CASSRGVDGELFF.

The chain carries TRBV11-3 and TRBJ2-3, with 8 bases fitting TRBD2. V trimming: 1 base; J trimming: 14 bases; junction bases outside the gene matches: 8. Germline CDR1 is SGHNT and CDR2 is YENEEA. The CDR3 is 13 amino acids. CDR3 amino acids: CASSLARGLGLYF. The CDR3 DNA is TGTGCCAGCAGCTTAGCCCGGGGACTAGGTCTGTATTTT.

This chain joins TRBV7-2 and TRBJ2-7; TRBD2 aligns across 8 bases. The CDR3 covers 13 residues. CDR1 and CDR2 (germline): SGHTA, FQGNSA. After removal of 3 bases from V and 2 bases from J, the junction contained 0 bases not matched to a gene. The CDR3 is CASSLTSAYEQYV. The CDR3, as DNA: TGTGCCAGCAGCTTGACTAGCGCCTACGAGCAGTACGTC.

This clone was observed once. The identical CDR3 is also encoded by other nucleotide sequences in the sample. V and J are TRBV24-1 and TRBJ1-5; D gene unclear. V lost 4 bases and J 4 bases, leaving 10 bases between the germline ends. Germline CDR1 reads KGHDR; CDR2 reads SFDVKD. There are 14 residues in the CDR3. The CDR3: CATSDPGSNQPQHF. For the CDR3, the DNA is TGTGCCACCAGTGACCCGGGTTCTAATCAGCCCCAGCATTTT.

The rearrangement uses TRBV2 and TRBJ2-7, with D tentatively TRBD1 (6 bases). Germline V lookup: CDR1 SNHLY, CDR2 FYNNEI. The CDR3 totals 12 residues. Deletions cut 8 bases from V and 4 bases from J, with 12 bases between. In DNA, the CDR3 is TGTGCCAGCGGGACATCCCTATACGAGCAGTACGTC. It translates to CASGTSLYEQYV.

The chain has TRBV6-2 or TRBV6-3 and TRBJ2-7; D is possibly TRBD2 (6 bases). The germline V and J ends were trimmed by 4 bases and 0 bases, with 7 bases remaining between them. Germline CDR1 reads MNHEY; CDR2 reads SVGEGT. There are 13 residues in the CDR3. The CDR3, as DNA: TGTGCCAGCAGTTCGGGAGACTCCTACGAGCAGTACTTC. Translation: CASSSGDSYEQYF.

This clone appeared a single time. CDR3 sequence (DNA): TGCGCCAGCAGTGCCGGGGTCAATCAGCCCCAGCATTTT. As protein: CASSAGVNQPQHF. This chain joins TRBV10-1 and TRBJ1-5; D remains ambiguous. This CDR3 is 13 amino acids long. The V and J ends lost 4 bases and 3 bases respectively, with 7 bases between them. Germline CDR1 reads WNHNN; CDR2 reads SYGVQD (reference sequence).

The rearrangement joins TRBV24-1 to TRBJ2-2; D is ambiguous. This CDR3 spans 15 amino acids. CDR1 is KGHDR, CDR2 SFDVKD, per germline. V lost 4 bases, J lost 5 bases, and 13 bases lay in between. CDR3 coding DNA: TGTGCCACCAGTGACTCGAGCTATCGGACCGGGGAGCTGTTTTTT. Encoded protein: CATSDSSYRTGELFF.

This clone was observed a handful of times. V gene TRBV29-1 combines with J gene TRBJ1-2; no clear D. This CDR3 is 10 amino acids long. Trimming stripped 4 bases from V and 10 bases from J, with 10 bases between. Germline V gene data show CDR1 as SQVTM and CDR2 as ANQGSEA. CDR3 nucleotides: TGCAGCGTTGGTCCAGTCGACTACACCTTC. Translation gives CSVGPVDYTF.

The chain links TRBV5-1 to TRBJ2-3; D not resolved. Trimming left V 1 base short and J 5 bases short, with 17 bases between. This CDR3 spans 16 amino acids. Germline assignment: CDR1 SGHRS and CDR2 YFSETQ. This chain's CDR3 is CASSLSSQAQGDTQYF. CDR3 coding DNA: TGCGCCAGCAGCTTGTCCTCCCAGGCCCAAGGAGATACGCAGTATTTT.

This clone was found once. The chain employs TRBV19 and TRBJ1-4; D not certain. Germline CDR1 reads LNHDA; CDR2 reads SQIVND (reference sequence). V was clipped by 3 bases and J by 4 bases, with 9 bases between them. This CDR3 region has 14 residues. The CDR3 region is CASSMAAINEKLFF. The CDR3 nucleotides read TGTGCCAGTAGTATGGCCGCCATTAATGAAAAACTGTTTTTT.

J is TRBJ1-6 and V is TRBV9; D gene ambiguous. The CDR3 runs 15 residues. Germline assignment: CDR1 SGDLS and CDR2 YYNGEE. V was shortened by 3 bases and J by 0 bases, with 7 bases between the two germline ends. The CDR3 loop reads CASSDEGSYNSPLHF. CDR3 nucleotides: TGTGCCAGCAGCGATGAGGGCTCCTATAATTCACCCCTCCACTTT.

The V gene is TRBV7-2, the J gene TRBJ1-2, with D maybe TRBD1 (5 bases). V gave up 5 bases and J gave up 1 base, with 11 bases separating them. Germline assignment: CDR1 SGHTA and CDR2 FQGNSA. The CDR3 has 14 amino acids. Here the CDR3 reads CASSTRGSNYGYTF. The CDR3 coding sequence is TGTGCCAGCAGCACAAGGGGCAGTAACTATGGCTACACCTTC.

This clone was observed once. The chain uses TRBV12-3 or TRBV12-4 and TRBJ1-2; TRBD1 might be the D (5 bases). Trimming took off 7 bases at V and 2 bases at J, with 11 bases between the two ends. CDR3 size: 13 residues. This CDR3 reads CASNLGQNYGYTF. CDR3 sequence (DNA): TGTGCCAGCAATTTGGGGCAAAACTATGGCTACACCTTC.

CDR3 sequence reads: CASTSQGEQYF. The CDR3 nucleotides are TGTGCCAGCACCTCACAGGGCGAGCAGTACTTC. The gene calls are TRBV6-5 and TRBJ2-7; the D gene is possibly TRBD1 (6 bases). The CDR3 runs 11 residues. The germline gives CDR1 MNHEY, CDR2 SVGAGI. Trimming removed 7 bases at V and 6 bases at J, with 10 bases between.

The chain has TRBV19 and TRBJ2-3, with 8 bases identical to TRBD2. The CDR3 contains 15 residues. CDR1 is LNHDA, CDR2 SQIVND, per germline (reference sequence). V was pared by 7 bases and J by 2 bases, with 8 bases of the junction left unmatched. The CDR3 DNA is TGTGCCAGTACCCTGGGTAGCGGGGTCACAGATACGCAGTATTTT. Its protein is CASTLGSGVTDTQYF.

This clone was counted a single time. The chain recombines TRBV5-5 with TRBJ1-5; maybe TRBD1 (6 bases). V shed 2 bases and J shed 3 bases, with 9 bases lying between them. Looked up from germline, CDR1 is SGHKS and CDR2 is YYEKEE (reference sequence). The CDR3 spans 14 residues. The CDR3 coding sequence is TGTGCCAGCAGCTTTCGGGACAACAATCAGCCCCAGCATTTT. It specifies CASSFRDNNQPQHF.

The chain links TRBV7-2 to TRBJ2-7; 12 nucleotides agree with TRBD2. V was pared by 4 bases and J by 2 bases, with 3 bases of the junction left unmatched. CDR3 size: 15 residues. Germline loops: CDR1 SGHTA, CDR2 FQGNSA. The CDR3 DNA follows: TGTGCCAGCAGCTCTAGACTAGCGGGGGCCTACGAGCAGTACTTC. This translates into CASSSRLAGAYEQYF.

The chain joins TRBV5-8 to TRBJ2-7; 7 positions match TRBD2. The V and J ends lost 6 bases and 3 bases, in that order; junction bases with no gene match: 15. This CDR3 comprises 16 residues. Germline values: CDR1 SGHTS, CDR2 YDEGEE. CDR3 loop: CASTQRAGAPSYEQYV. The CDR3, as DNA: TGTGCCAGCACCCAAAGGGCGGGAGCCCCGAGCTACGAGCAGTACGTC.

The chain employs TRBV6-5 and TRBJ2-7; 7 bases line up with TRBD1. Germline V gene data show CDR1 as MNHEY and CDR2 as SVGAGI. V lost 6 bases and J lost 1; bases outside the gene matches: 6. The CDR3 is made up of 14 amino acids. This CDR3 reads CASRTGLSSYEQYF. The CDR3 DNA reads as TGTGCCAGCAGGACAGGGTTGTCGTCCTACGAGCAGTACTTC.

The rearrangement joins TRBV11-2 to TRBJ2-1; 9 bases map to TRBD2. This CDR3 comprises 17 residues. With V trimmed by 5 bases and J by 0 bases, 8 bases remained unmatched. Germline V gives CDR1 SGHAT, CDR2 FQNNGV. The CDR3 here is CASSKAGGPGSYNEQFF. The DNA of the CDR3 is TGTGCCAGCAGCAAAGCGGGAGGACCAGGCTCCTACAATGAGCAGTTCTTC.

The chain combines TRBV30 with TRBJ2-1, with 12 bases lining up with TRBD2. Germline CDR1 GTSNPN, CDR2 SVGIG (reference sequence). Losses at the gene ends were 0 bases for V and 6 bases for J; bases not matched to a gene: 6. The CDR3 runs 16 residues. The CDR3 DNA is TGTGCCTGGAGTGTACCCAGGACTAGCGGGACCAATGAGCAGTTCTTC. This encodes CAWSVPRTSGTNEQFF.